This T cell receptor (beta chain) was sequenced for a study of monozygotic twins with inflammatory bowel disease. TCRdb reprocessed the 5' RACE reads, with one entry per CDR3 protein and no DNA. Reported are around 210,000 distinct CDR3 sequences; the ten largest clones contain approximately 7.7%. Germline loops: CDR1 SNHLY, CDR2 FYNNEI. This CDR3 has 12 amino acids. This sequence was found in a human donor with ulcerative colitis or Crohn's disease, or a healthy co-twin of an affected twin (not recorded which). The sequencing input was blood. The chain couples TRBV2 to TRBJ2-2. The CDR3 here is CASSEEQYKLFF.